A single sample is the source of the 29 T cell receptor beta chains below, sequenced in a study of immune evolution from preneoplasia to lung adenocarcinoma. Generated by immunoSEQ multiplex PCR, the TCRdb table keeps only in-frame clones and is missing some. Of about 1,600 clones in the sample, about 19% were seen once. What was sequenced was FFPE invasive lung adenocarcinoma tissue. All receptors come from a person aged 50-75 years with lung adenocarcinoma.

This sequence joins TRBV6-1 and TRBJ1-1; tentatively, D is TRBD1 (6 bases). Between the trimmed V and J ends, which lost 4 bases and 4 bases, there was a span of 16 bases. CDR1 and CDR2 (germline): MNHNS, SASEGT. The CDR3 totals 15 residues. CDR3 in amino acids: CASSVVETGSTEAFF. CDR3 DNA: TGTGCCAGCAGTGTCGTCGAGACAGGAAGCACTGAAGCTTTCTTT.

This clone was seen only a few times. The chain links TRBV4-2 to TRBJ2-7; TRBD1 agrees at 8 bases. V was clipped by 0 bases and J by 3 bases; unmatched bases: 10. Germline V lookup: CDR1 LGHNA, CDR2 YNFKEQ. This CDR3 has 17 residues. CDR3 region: CASSQEGAGQGGYEQYF. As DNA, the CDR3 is TGTGCCAGCAGCCAAGAAGGGGCTGGACAGGGAGGCTACGAGCAGTACTTC.

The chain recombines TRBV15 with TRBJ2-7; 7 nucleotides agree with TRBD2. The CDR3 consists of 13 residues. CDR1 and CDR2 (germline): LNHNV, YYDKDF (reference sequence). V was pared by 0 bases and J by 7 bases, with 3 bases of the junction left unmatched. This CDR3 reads CATSREGGEEQYF. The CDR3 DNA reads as TGTGCCACCAGCAGAGAGGGGGGGGAAGAGCAGTACTTC.

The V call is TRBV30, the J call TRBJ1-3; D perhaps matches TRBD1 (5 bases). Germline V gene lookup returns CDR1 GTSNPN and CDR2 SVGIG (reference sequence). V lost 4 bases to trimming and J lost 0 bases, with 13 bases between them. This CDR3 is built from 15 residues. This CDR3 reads CAWTTGVLSGNTIYF. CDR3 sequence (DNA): TGTGCCTGGACCACAGGCGTTCTCTCTGGAAACACCATATATTTT.

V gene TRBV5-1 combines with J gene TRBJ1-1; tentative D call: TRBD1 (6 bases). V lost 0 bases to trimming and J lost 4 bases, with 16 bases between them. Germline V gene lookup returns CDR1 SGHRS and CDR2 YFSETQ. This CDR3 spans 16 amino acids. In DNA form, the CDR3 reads TGCGCCAGCAGCTTGGCGGGGGGCGCCTCGTCCACTGAAGCTTTCTTT. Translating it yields CASSLAGGASSTEAFF. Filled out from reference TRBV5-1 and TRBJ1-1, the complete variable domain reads KAGVTQTPRYLIKTRGQQVTLSCSPISGHRSVSWYQQTPGQGLQFLFEYFSETQRNKGNFPGRFSGRQFSNSRSEMNVSTLELGDSALYLCASSLAGGASSTEAFFGQGTRLTVV.

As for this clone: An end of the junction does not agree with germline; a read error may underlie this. CDR3 in DNA: TGTGCCAGCAGCCTTACCAAGGGACAGACCTATGAGCAGTACTTC. This codes for CASSLTKGQTYEQYF. J is TRBJ2-7 and V is TRBV7-9; 7 bases are shared with TRBD1. This CDR3 has 15 residues. CDR1 and CDR2 (germline): SEHNR, FQNEAQ (reference sequence).

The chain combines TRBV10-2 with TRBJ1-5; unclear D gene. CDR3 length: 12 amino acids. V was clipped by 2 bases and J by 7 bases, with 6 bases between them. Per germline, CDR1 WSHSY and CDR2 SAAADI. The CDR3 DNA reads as TGCGCCAGCAGTGAGATGTTGCAGCCCCAGCATTTT. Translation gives CASSEMLQPQHF.

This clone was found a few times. This chain's CDR3 is CASSQEGTLKNEQFF. The CDR3, as DNA: TGTGCCAGCAGCCAAGAAGGGACCCTTAAGAATGAGCAGTTCTTC. J is TRBJ2-1 and V is TRBV14, with D perhaps given as TRBD1 or TRBD2 (5 bases each). The CDR3 is 15 residues long. The V gene's germline CDR1 is SGHDN and CDR2 FVKESK. V was pared by 0 bases and J by 7 bases, with 13 bases between.

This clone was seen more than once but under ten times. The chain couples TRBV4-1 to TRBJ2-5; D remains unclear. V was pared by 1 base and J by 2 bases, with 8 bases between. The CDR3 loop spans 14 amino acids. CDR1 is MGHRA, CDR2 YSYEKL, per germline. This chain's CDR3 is CASSQVLQQETQYF. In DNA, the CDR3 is TGCGCCAGCAGCCAAGTATTACAGCAAGAGACCCAGTACTTC.

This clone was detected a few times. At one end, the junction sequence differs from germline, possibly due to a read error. The CDR3 DNA reads TGTGCCAGTAGTCCCGGGTCTAGCGGGAGGCCACATCGCTACATTGAGCAGTTCTTC. Encoded protein: CASSPGSSGRPHRYIEQFF. This chain joins TRBV19 and TRBJ2-1; 11 nucleotides align to TRBD2. Germline CDR1 reads LNHDA; CDR2 reads SQIVND (reference sequence). The CDR3 is made up of 19 amino acids.

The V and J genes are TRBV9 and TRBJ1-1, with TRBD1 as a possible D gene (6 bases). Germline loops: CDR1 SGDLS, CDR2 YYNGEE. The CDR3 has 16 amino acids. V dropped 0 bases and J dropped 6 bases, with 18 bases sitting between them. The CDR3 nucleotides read TGTGCCAGCAGCGTAGACTGGCGGGGGGCGAGGGCTGAAGCTTTCTTT. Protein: CASSVDWRGARAEAFF.

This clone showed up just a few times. DNA of the CDR3: TGTGCCACCACACCGGTAGACGTGAATCAGCCCCAGCATTTT. This sequence encodes CATTPVDVNQPQHF. V is TRBV2 and J is TRBJ1-5; D is unresolved. In germline, CDR1 is SNHLY, CDR2 FYNNEI. This CDR3 has 14 amino acids. Between the trimmed V and J ends, which lost 10 bases and 4 bases, there was a span of 17 bases.

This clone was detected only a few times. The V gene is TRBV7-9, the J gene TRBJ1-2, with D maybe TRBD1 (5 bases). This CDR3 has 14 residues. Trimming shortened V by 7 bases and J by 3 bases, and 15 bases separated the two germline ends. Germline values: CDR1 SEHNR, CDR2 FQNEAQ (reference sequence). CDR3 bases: TGTGCCAGCACCGCATCCGGCAGGGACTATGGCTACACCTTC. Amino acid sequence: CASTASGRDYGYTF. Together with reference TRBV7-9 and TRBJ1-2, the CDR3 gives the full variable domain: DTGVSQNPRHKITKRGQNVTFRCDPISEHNRLYWYRQTLGQGPEFLTYFQNEAQLEKSRLLSDRFSAERPKGSFSTLEIQRTEQGDSAMYLCASTASGRDYGYTFGSGTRLTVV.

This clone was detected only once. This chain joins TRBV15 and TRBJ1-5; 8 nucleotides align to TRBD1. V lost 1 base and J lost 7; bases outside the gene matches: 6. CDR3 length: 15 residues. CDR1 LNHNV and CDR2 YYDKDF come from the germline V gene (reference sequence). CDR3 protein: CATSRGGDRYQPQHF. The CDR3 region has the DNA TGTGCCACCAGCAGAGGTGGGGACAGGTACCAGCCCCAGCATTTT.

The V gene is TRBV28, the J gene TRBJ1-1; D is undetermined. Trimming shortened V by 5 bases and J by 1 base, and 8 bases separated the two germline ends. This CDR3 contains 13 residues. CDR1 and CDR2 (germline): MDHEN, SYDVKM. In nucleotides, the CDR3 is TGTGCCAGCAGTGTCTGGAAGAACACTGAAGCTTTCTTT. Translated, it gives CASSVWKNTEAFF.

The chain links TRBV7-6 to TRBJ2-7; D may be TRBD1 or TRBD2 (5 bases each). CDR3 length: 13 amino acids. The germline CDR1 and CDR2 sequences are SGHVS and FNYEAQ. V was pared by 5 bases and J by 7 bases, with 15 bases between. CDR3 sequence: CASSPGPRSEQYF. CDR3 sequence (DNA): TGTGCCAGCAGCCCGGGACCGCGCTCGGAGCAGTACTTC.

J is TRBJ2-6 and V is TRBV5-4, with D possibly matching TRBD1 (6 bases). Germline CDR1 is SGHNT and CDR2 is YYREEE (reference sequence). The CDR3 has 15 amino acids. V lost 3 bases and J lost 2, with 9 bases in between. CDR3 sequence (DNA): TGTGCCAGCAGCTCAGGGGTCACTGGGGCCAACGTCCTGACTTTC. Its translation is CASSSGVTGANVLTF.

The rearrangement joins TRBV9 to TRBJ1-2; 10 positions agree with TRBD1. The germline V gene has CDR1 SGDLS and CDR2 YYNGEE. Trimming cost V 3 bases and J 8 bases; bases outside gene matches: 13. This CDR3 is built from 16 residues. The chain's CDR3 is CASSELSRDRGLGYTF. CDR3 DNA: TGTGCCAGCAGCGAGCTATCACGGGACAGGGGTTTGGGCTACACCTTC.

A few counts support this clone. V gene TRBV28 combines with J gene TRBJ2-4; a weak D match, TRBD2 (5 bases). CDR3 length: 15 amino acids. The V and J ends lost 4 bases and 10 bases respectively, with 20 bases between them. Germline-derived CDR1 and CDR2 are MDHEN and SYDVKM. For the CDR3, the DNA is TGTGCCAGCAGTTCAAGACTAACTCGCCGGCTAATTCAGTACTTC. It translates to CASSSRLTRRLIQYF.

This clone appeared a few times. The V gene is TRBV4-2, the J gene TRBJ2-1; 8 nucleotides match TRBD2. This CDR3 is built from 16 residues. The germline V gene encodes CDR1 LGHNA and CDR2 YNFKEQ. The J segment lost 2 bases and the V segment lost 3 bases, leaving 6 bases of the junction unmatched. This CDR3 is CASSQEAGDPYNEQFF. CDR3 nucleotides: TGTGCCAGCAGCCAGGAAGCGGGAGATCCCTACAATGAGCAGTTCTTC.

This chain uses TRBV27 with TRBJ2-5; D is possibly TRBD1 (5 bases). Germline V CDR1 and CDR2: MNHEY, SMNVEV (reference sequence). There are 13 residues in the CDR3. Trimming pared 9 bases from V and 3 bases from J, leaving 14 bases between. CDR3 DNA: TGTGCCAGTAAGACAGAGAACGAAGAGACCCAGTACTTC. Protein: CASKTENEETQYF.

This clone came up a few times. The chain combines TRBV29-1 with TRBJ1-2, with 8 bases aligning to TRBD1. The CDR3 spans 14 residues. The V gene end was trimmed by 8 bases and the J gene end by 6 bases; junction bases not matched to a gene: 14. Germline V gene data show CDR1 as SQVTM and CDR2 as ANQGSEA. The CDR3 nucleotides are TGCAGCCTGAATACCCCGACAGGGGAGAATGGCTACACCTTC. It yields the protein CSLNTPTGENGYTF.

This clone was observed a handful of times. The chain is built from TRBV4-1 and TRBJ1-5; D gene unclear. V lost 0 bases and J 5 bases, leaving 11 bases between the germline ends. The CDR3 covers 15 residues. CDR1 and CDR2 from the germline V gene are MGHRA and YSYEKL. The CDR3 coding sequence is TGCGCCAGCAGCCAAGATTGGGTACCGGATCAGCCCCAGCATTTT. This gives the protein CASSQDWVPDQPQHF.

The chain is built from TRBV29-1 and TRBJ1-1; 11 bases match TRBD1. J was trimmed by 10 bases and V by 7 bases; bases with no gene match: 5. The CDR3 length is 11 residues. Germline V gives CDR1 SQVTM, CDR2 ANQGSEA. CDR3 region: CSARDRGGAFF. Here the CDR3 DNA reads TGCAGCGCCCGGGACAGGGGGGGAGCTTTCTTT.

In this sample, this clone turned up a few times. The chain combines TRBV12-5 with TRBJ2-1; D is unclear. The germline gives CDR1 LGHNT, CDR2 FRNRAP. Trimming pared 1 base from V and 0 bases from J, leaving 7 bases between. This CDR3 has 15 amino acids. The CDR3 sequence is CASGLEPSSYNEQFF. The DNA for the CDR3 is TGTGCTAGTGGTTTGGAACCAAGCTCCTACAATGAGCAGTTCTTC. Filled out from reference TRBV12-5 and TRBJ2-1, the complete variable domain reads DARVTQTPRHKVTEMGQEVTMRCQPILGHNTVFWYRQTMMQGLELLAYFRNRAPLDDSGMPKDRFSAEMPDATLATLKIQPSEPRDSAVYFCASGLEPSSYNEQFFGPGTRLTVL.

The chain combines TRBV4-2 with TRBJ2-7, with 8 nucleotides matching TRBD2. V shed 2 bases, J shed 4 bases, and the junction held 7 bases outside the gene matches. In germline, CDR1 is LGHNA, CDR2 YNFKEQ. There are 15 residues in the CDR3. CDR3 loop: CASSQTSGESYEQYF. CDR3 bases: TGTGCCAGCAGCCAAACTAGCGGTGAAAGTTACGAGCAGTACTTC.

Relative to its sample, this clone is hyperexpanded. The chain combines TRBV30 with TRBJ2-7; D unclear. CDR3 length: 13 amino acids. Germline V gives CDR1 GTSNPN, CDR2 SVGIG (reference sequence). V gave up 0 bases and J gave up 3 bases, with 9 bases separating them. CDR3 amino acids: CAWSVSNSYEQYF. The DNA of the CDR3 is TGTGCCTGGAGTGTATCCAATAGCTACGAGCAGTACTTC.

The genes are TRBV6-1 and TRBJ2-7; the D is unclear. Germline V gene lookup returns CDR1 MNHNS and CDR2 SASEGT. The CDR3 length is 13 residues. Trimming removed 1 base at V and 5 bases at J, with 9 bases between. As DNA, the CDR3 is TGTGCCAGCAGTGAAGTCTCGGGCGACGAGCAGTACTTC. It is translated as CASSEVSGDEQYF.

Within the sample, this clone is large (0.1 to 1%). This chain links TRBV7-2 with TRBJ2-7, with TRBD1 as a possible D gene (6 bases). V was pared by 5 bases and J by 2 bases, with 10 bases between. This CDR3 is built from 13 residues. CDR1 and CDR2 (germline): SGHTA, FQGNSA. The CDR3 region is CASSQQGTYEQYF. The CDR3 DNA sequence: TGTGCCAGCAGCCAGCAGGGGACCTACGAGCAGTACTTC.